The present TCR beta chain was sequenced within a study of T-cell reconstitution after alpha-beta-depleted transplantation in children. Trimming at V came to 4 bases and at J to 5 bases, leaving 10 bases not matched to a gene. Per the germline V gene, CDR1 is MGHRA and CDR2 is YSYEKL. The CDR3 spans 15 residues. The authors prepared the TCRbeta library with unique molecular identifiers. From the PCR reads, TCRdb called clonotypes with MiXCR, one entry per CDR3 protein. Counted here are 90,000 to 130,000 distinct CDR3 sequences, 10% occurring once; the ten biggest clones make up under 35%. The sample holds many counts of this clonotype.

This receptor was taken from a boy younger than 10 with acute lymphoblastic leukemia, due to receive a stem cell transplant. The chain links TRBV4-1 to TRBJ2-5, with TRBD1 identical over 7 bases. Sequencing used PBMCs, obtained before TCRalphabeta/CD19-depleted stem cell transplant. CDR3 in DNA: TGCGCCAGCAGCCCGTCGCAGGGGGACGGGGAGACCCAGTACTTC. It specifies CASSPSQGDGETQYF.